The text below deals with one TCR beta chain. Its antigen is not known. The data were obtained in a study of T cell responses to AZD1222 COVID-19 vaccine. Overall study findings and caveats: Only a handful of AZD1222 recipients were seropositive at baseline. Once two AZD1222 doses were given, Spike-specific TCR breadth and depth went up. As reported, nearly half of all spike-specific TCRs target variant regions that are unmutated. Repertoires were obtained only post-peak T cell response.

Sequencing used immunoSEQ multiplex PCR; TCRdb keeps in-frame clones, though not all of them. The sample yields 78,000 or so clones, around 88% seen once. Trimming cost V 1 base and J 4 bases, with 14 bases left between them. Germline V CDR1 and CDR2: SGHTA, FQGTGA. The CDR3 length is 16 residues. The rearrangement uses TRBV7-3 and TRBJ2-1, with D perhaps TRBD2 (5 bases). This receptor was identified in an adult in good health. Sequencing was performed on peripheral blood, taken on day 0 of AZD1222 vaccination. The DNA for the CDR3 is TGTGCCAGCAGCTTAAATCCATACGGGGATTACAATGAGCAGTTCTTC. Protein: CASSLNPYGDYNEQFF.